Listed here are 17 T cell receptor beta chains from one sample, sequenced in a study of OX40 agonist ivuxolimab in advanced cancers. Using immunoSEQ multiplex PCR, the repertoire was profiled, and TCRdb retains in-frame clones only, with some absent. The sample holds tens of thousands of clones, 89% seen once. The starting material was CD4+ or CD8+ T cells sorted from blood, obtained in a trial of the OX40 agonist ivuxolimab. These TCRs come from an adult with an advanced solid tumor such as melanoma, head and neck, liver or kidney cancer.

The chain recombines TRBV19 with TRBJ1-2, with 7 bases matching TRBD1. Germline lookup yields CDR1 LNHDA and CDR2 SQIVND (reference sequence). This CDR3 has 18 residues. V lost 2 bases and J lost 6; bases outside the gene matches: 18. CDR3: CASSISDLGGTDSHGYTF. CDR3 nucleotides: TGTGCCAGTAGTATATCGGACTTGGGGGGGACAGACTCCCATGGCTACACCTTC.

CDR3: CASSIQETQYF. As DNA, the CDR3 is TGTGCCAGCAGCATACAAGAGACCCAGTACTTC. The chain combines TRBV13 with TRBJ2-5, with unresolved D. The ends were cut back, 5 bases at V and 2 bases at J, with 3 bases in the middle. Germline V gene data show CDR1 as PRHDT and CDR2 as FYEKMQ (reference sequence). There are 11 residues in the CDR3.

The rearrangement uses TRBV5-4 and TRBJ1-1; D is possibly TRBD1 (6 bases). Germline V CDR1 and CDR2: SGHNT, YYREEE (reference sequence). V was cut by 0 bases and J by 1 base, with 10 bases left in between. This CDR3 has 15 residues. The CDR3 is CASSLGGGENTEAFF. The DNA of the CDR3 is TGTGCCAGCAGCTTGGGGGGGGGCGAGAACACTGAAGCTTTCTTT.

The chain has TRBV5-6 and TRBJ2-3; D may match TRBD1 or TRBD2 (5 bases each). CDR1 SGHDT and CDR2 YYEEEE come from the germline V gene. V was cut by 0 bases and J by 6 bases, with 17 bases left in between. This CDR3 contains 16 residues. CDR3 protein: CASSLDNPGTWDTQYF. The CDR3 DNA reads as TGTGCCAGCAGCTTGGATAATCCCGGGACCTGGGATACGCAGTATTTT.

The J gene is TRBJ1-1, the V gene TRBV4-1, with D maybe TRBD1 (5 bases). Trimming took off 4 bases at V and 9 bases at J, with 15 bases between the two ends. CDR3 length equals 13 residues. Germline V gives CDR1 MGHRA, CDR2 YSYEKL. CDR3 region: CASSPRAGSQAFF. The CDR3 nucleotides read TGCGCCAGCAGCCCCCGGGCAGGGTCACAAGCTTTCTTT.

The rearrangement links TRBV30 to TRBJ2-5, with 7 positions matching TRBD2. Per the germline V gene, CDR1 is GTSNPN and CDR2 is SVGIG (reference sequence). The CDR3 totals 15 residues. Trimming at V came to 2 bases and at J to 5 bases, leaving 11 bases not matched to a gene. DNA of the CDR3: TGTGCCTGGAGTAGCGGGACCACGAACTTGGAGACCCAGTACTTC. This sequence encodes CAWSSGTTNLETQYF. Looking up the rest from reference TRBV30 and TRBJ2-5 gives the full variable domain: SQTIHQWPATLVQPVGSPLSLECTVEGTSNPNLYWYRQAAGRGLQLLFYSVGIGQISSEVPQNLSASRPQDRQFILSSKKLLLSDSGFYLCAWSSGTTNLETQYFGPGTRLLVL.

The J gene is TRBJ2-1, the V gene TRBV9; 9 bases match TRBD1. Germline CDR1 and CDR2: SGDLS and YYNGEE. This CDR3 region has 15 residues. V was clipped by 0 bases and J by 9 bases; unmatched bases: 7. The CDR3 region is CASSVVGTGISEQFF. The CDR3 DNA sequence: TGTGCCAGCAGCGTAGTGGGGACAGGGATCAGTGAGCAGTTCTTC.

The rearrangement uses TRBV4-2 and TRBJ1-2; the D is unclear. The CDR3 contains 16 residues. V was cut by 6 bases and J by 4 bases, with 21 bases left in between. The V gene's germline CDR1 is LGHNA and CDR2 YNFKEQ. DNA of the CDR3: TGTGCCAGCAGTTGGTTAGGCGGCCGCCGGGGCTATGGCTACACCTTC. This codes for CASSWLGGRRGYGYTF.

In DNA, the CDR3 is TGCGCCAGCAGCTTGGTACAGCTAGCGGGAGGAGGGGAGCAGTTCTTC. This encodes CASSLVQLAGGGEQFF. The rearrangement joins TRBV5-1 to TRBJ2-1, with 11 bases aligning to TRBD2. The CDR3 runs 16 residues. Germline CDR1 is SGHRS and CDR2 is YFSETQ. With V trimmed by 0 bases and J by 10 bases, 9 bases remained unmatched.

The chain recombines TRBV30 with TRBJ1-6; D gene unclear. Germline V gene data show CDR1 as GTSNPN and CDR2 as SVGIG (reference sequence). V lost 0 bases and J lost 0, with 12 bases in between. The CDR3 has 17 residues. The CDR3 reads CAWSVRQAFSYNSPLHF. The CDR3 DNA follows: TGTGCCTGGAGTGTAAGGCAGGCCTTCTCCTATAATTCACCCCTCCACTTT.

This chain uses TRBV19 with TRBJ2-7, with D unclear. The length of the CDR3 is 13 residues. The ends were cut back, 3 bases at V and 2 bases at J, with 8 bases in the middle. Germline CDR1 is LNHDA and CDR2 is SQIVND (reference sequence). This chain's CDR3 is CASSISRTYEQYF. CDR3 nucleotides: TGTGCCAGTAGTATTAGTAGGACCTACGAGCAGTACTTC.

CDR3 DNA: TGTGCCACCAGCAGAGATAGGGTTACCGGGGAGCTGTTTTTT. Protein product: CATSRDRVTGELFF. This chain connects TRBV15 to TRBJ2-2; D gene uncertain. V lost 0 bases to trimming and J lost 5 bases, with 7 bases between them. This CDR3 comprises 14 residues. Germline loops: CDR1 LNHNV, CDR2 YYDKDF (reference sequence).

The gene calls are TRBV7-2 and TRBJ2-3; TRBD1 might be the D (5 bases). V gave up 5 bases and J gave up 6 bases, with 18 bases separating them. The CDR3 runs to 15 residues. Germline CDR1 is SGHTA and CDR2 is FQGNSA. CDR3 nucleotides: TGTGCCAGCAGCCCCCTAGGGGATTCCGGGGATACGCAGTATTTT. Translated: CASSPLGDSGDTQYF. The full variable domain, rest sourced from reference TRBV7-2 and TRBJ2-3, is GAGVSQSPSNKVTEKGKDVELRCDPISGHTALYWYRQSLGQGLEFLIYFQGNSAPDKSGLPSDRFSAERTGGSVSTLTIQRTQQEDSAVYLCASSPLGDSGDTQYFGPGTRLTVL.

The chain employs TRBV27 and TRBJ1-3, with D perhaps matching TRBD1 (5 bases). The CDR3 sequence is 15 residues long. V dropped 4 bases and J dropped 4 bases, with 14 bases sitting between them. Germline CDR1 MNHEY, CDR2 SMNVEV (reference sequence). The chain's CDR3 is CASSYSLGEGNTIYF. In DNA form, the CDR3 reads TGTGCCAGCAGTTACTCCCTAGGGGAGGGAAACACCATATATTTT.

The chain links TRBV19 to TRBJ2-2; D is perhaps TRBD1 (6 bases). This CDR3 region has 15 residues. Trimming shortened V by 3 bases and J by 5 bases, and 13 bases separated the two germline ends. Looked up from germline, CDR1 is LNHDA and CDR2 is SQIVND (reference sequence). The CDR3 protein is CASSIRYRETGELFF. CDR3 sequence (DNA): TGTGCCAGTAGTATTAGGTACAGGGAAACCGGGGAGCTGTTTTTT.

This clone was recorded a few times. The chain employs TRBV9 and TRBJ1-2; 10 positions agree with TRBD1. CDR1 SGDLS and CDR2 YYNGEE come from the germline V gene. The CDR3 totals 14 residues. After removal of 4 bases from V and 5 bases from J, the junction contained 5 bases not matched to a gene. CDR3 in amino acids: CASSLQGQGYGYTF. CDR3 sequence (DNA): TGTGCCAGCAGCCTACAGGGACAGGGGTATGGCTACACCTTC.

V and J are TRBV6-5 and TRBJ1-1; 9 bases line up with TRBD1. Germline V lookup: CDR1 MNHEY, CDR2 SVGAGI. After removal of 0 bases from V and 7 bases from J, the junction contained 6 bases not matched to a gene. The CDR3 length is 15 residues. The CDR3 DNA follows: TGTGCCAGCAGTTACTCTGACAGGGGGGGAAGTGAAGCTTTCTTT. Its translation is CASSYSDRGGSEAFF.